A selection of T cell receptor beta chains follows, all from one sample in a study of blood T cells in healthy people across ages. TCRdb re-called the 5' RACE reads through MiXCR, storing one row per CDR3 protein. The sample comprises 600,000 to 800,000 distinct CDR3 sequences, around 52% of which are singletons, and 13% rests with the top ten. Material: blood. The receptors shown here come from a woman at least 80 years old in good health. The CDR3 runs from the conserved cysteine through the conserved F or W. The D gene is left open where the match is weak. Rows may omit the clone size; those that give it use once, few, many or a size class.

j_call cdr3_length v_call d_call clone_size cdr3_aa cdr3_nt
TRBJ2-5 16 TRBV13 TRBD2 once CASTSLTTGLQETQYF TGTGCCAGCACCTCCCTAACTACGGGACTACAAGAGACCCAGTACTTC
TRBJ2-3 14 TRBV30 - once CAWSIPGVTDAQYF TGTGCCTGGAGTATCCCCGGGGTCACAGATGCGCAGTATTTT
TRBJ1-1 16 TRBV7-2 - many CASSLIRVGGNTEAFF TGTGCCAGCAGCTTAATCCGGGTTGGCGGGAACACTGAAGCTTTCTTT
TRBJ2-4 15 TRBV5-4 - - CASSRDLLAKNIQYF TGTGCCAGCAGTCGAGACCTTTTAGCCAAAAACATTCAGTACTTC
TRBJ2-5 15 TRBV10-3 - - CAISNQRVSGNEQYF TGTGCCATCAGCAACCAGCGGGTCTCGGGGAATGAGCAGTACTTC
TRBJ2-2 14 TRBV10-3 - - CAISSDSNTGELFF TGTGCCATCAGTTCGGACAGCAACACCGGGGAGCTGTTTTTT
TRBJ2-2 15 TRBV6-5 - many CASSWTGGHTGELFF TGTGCCAGCAGTTGGACGGGCGGGCACACCGGGGAGCTGTTTTTT
TRBJ1-2 14 TRBV12-3/TRBV12-4 - - CASTPGTSGFGYTF TGTGCCAGCACTCCCGGGACTTCAGGGTTCGGCTACACCTTC
TRBJ2-5 16 TRBV13 TRBD2 - CASSPGLAGDSETQYF TGTGCCAGCAGCCCGGGACTAGCGGGAGACTCAGAGACCCAGTACTTC
TRBJ2-7 15 TRBV16 - many CASSQSALLVYEQYF TGTGCCAGCAGCCAATCAGCTCTGTTGGTCTACGAGCAGTACTTC
TRBJ2-2 14 TRBV5-1 - few CASSLKVNTGELFF TGCGCCAGCAGCTTGAAGGTTAACACCGGGGAGCTGTTTTTT
TRBJ2-5 12 TRBV5-1 - many CASSRPPETQYF TGCGCCAGCAGCCGTCCCCCGGAGACCCAGTACTTC
TRBJ1-5 14 TRBV25-1 TRBD1 many CASTAGTGSQPQHF TGTGCCAGCACCGCCGGGACAGGGAGTCAGCCCCAGCATTTT
TRBJ2-1 11 TRBV29-1 TRBD1 many CSSSEGALGFF TGCAGCTCTTCCGAGGGGGCCCTAGGGTTCTTC
TRBJ2-3 15 TRBV20-1 TRBD2 many CSARLAGGWTDTQYF TGCAGTGCTAGGCTAGCGGGGGGGTGGACAGATACGCAGTATTTT